Included here is one T cell receptor beta chain sequence, with context. CDR3 size: 17 residues. This record belongs to a study of cytomegalovirus exposure and HLA in healthy donors. PCR primers comprised 60 Vbeta and 13 Jbeta primers. Here immunoSEQ multiplex PCR was the method, and the copy in TCRdb shows in-frame clones only, minus some. Of some 200,000 clones in the sample, 85% to 90% are singletons; the top ten hold about 1%. The chain recombines TRBV21-1 with TRBJ2-7; TRBD2 is taken as the D call from the table, unchecked against the DNA. TRBV21-1 is flagged as a pseudogene. This clonotype originated in a woman younger than 35 in good health and CMV-seronegative. Sequencing was carried out using PBMCs. CDR3 bases: TGTGCCAGCAGCAAACGTTCTTTCCGGGTGTTCCCCCGCGAGCAGTACTTC. This translates into CASSKRSFRVFPREQYF.